A selection of T cell receptor beta chains follows, all from one sample in a study of T cell responses to AZD1222 COVID-19 vaccine. Generated by immunoSEQ multiplex PCR, the TCRdb table keeps only in-frame clones and is missing some. The data contain approximately 120,000 clones, roughly 90% of them seen just once; the ten biggest clones take up 4.4%. Here the sequenced sample was peripheral blood, taken on day 0 of AZD1222 vaccination. The receptors were gathered from an adult in good health. CDR3s include the opening cysteine and the closing phenylalanine or tryptophan. D genes are given only for firm matches. The listing skips clone size in some rows; elsewhere it reads once, few, many or a size class.

TRBV24-1	TRBD2	TRBJ2-1	once	TGTGCCACCATGGGGGGGGGTGAGCAGTTCTTC	CATMGGGEQFF
TRBV27	-	TRBJ1-2	-	TGTGCCATCCGGTTCTGGCAGGGCTCGGGCTATGGCTACACCTTC	CAIRFWQGSGYGYTF
TRBV5-1	-	TRBJ2-5	-	TGCGCCAGCAGCTTGGTTACAGGGCAAGAGACCCAGTACTTC	CASSLVTGQETQYF
TRBV27	-	TRBJ2-5	few	TGTGCCAGCAGGGGCGGGGCTAGCGATATCCAAGAGACCCAGTACTTC	CASRGGASDIQETQYF
TRBV7-2	TRBD1	TRBJ2-6	-	TGTGCCAGCAGCTTACACCCCGGGACAGGGGTTGGGGCCAACGTCCTGACTTTC	CASSLHPGTGVGANVLTF
TRBV4-3	-	TRBJ1-6	-	TGCGCCAGCAGCCAAGTTACCGGGTGGGGGGCCTATTCACCCCTCCACTTT	CASSQVTGWGAYSPLHF
TRBV5-8	TRBD1	TRBJ2-7	-	TGTGCCTCAGACCGGGACAGGTTCTACGAGCAGTACTTC	CASDRDRFYEQYF
TRBV24-1	-	TRBJ2-2	-	TGTGCCACCAGTGATTTGTGGGACTCTCCAGCGGGCACCGGGGAGCTGTTTTTT	CATSDLWDSPAGTGELFF
TRBV27	TRBD1	TRBJ2-2	-	TGTGCCAGCAGTTCCCCGGGACAGGGTTCCGGGGAGCTGTTTTTT	CASSSPGQGSGELFF
TRBV11-2	-	TRBJ1-2	-	TGTGCCAGCAGCTTCAGTAGGGAAAACTATGGCTACACCTTC	CASSFSRENYGYTF
TRBV9	-	TRBJ2-3	-	TGTGCCAGCAATAAGGGGGGCACAGATACGCAGTATTTT	CASNKGGTDTQYF
TRBV13	TRBD1	TRBJ2-5	-	TGTGCCAGCAGCTTGGGGTATACAGGGGAAGAGACCCAGTACTTC	CASSLGYTGEETQYF
TRBV29-1	-	TRBJ2-6	-	TGCAGCGTCGGGGGTATGGGGGCCAACGTCCTGACTTTC	CSVGGMGANVLTF
TRBV6-6	-	TRBJ1-4	-	TGTGCCAGCATCAGGTCCAAGGGTGAAAAACTGTTTTTT	CASIRSKGEKLFF
TRBV11-3	-	TRBJ1-4	-	TGTGCCAGCAGCTTAGGAGGGGGACGGAGGGACAATGAAAAACTGTTTTTT	CASSLGGGRRDNEKLFF
TRBV18	-	TRBJ1-2	few	TGTGCCAGCTCACCGTCGGGGGACGGGGCGGATTCTGGCTACACCTTC	CASSPSGDGADSGYTF
TRBV5-1	-	TRBJ1-3	-	TGCGCCAGCAGCTTGGAGGGGAAGGGAAGCTCTGGAAACACCATATATTTT	CASSLEGKGSSGNTIYF
TRBV4-2	-	TRBJ2-2	-	TGTGCCAGCAGCAGAGGGGCAGGGGACGGGGAGCTGTTTTTT	CASSRGAGDGELFF
TRBV21-1	-	TRBJ1-5	-	TGTGCCAGCAGCGTCCGACAGGGACCCAGCAATTTCAATCAGCCCCAGCATTTT	CASSVRQGPSNFNQPQHF
TRBV27	-	TRBJ1-5	few	TGTGCCAGCAGTTTAAGTCCCAATCAGCCCCAGCATTTT	CASSLSPNQPQHF
TRBV12-3/TRBV12-4	-	TRBJ1-5	-	TGTGCCAGCAGTGCAGCCTCCTATCAGCCCCAGCATTTT	CASSAASYQPQHF
TRBV12-5	TRBD1	TRBJ1-1	once	TGTGCTAGTGGTTTGGTGCTGGGGACAGAGAGGAGCACTGAAGCTTTCTTT	CASGLVLGTERSTEAFF
TRBV18	-	TRBJ1-5	-	TGTGCCAGCTCACAAGGCCGGGTTATTGGCAATCAGCCCCAGCATTTT	CASSQGRVIGNQPQHF
TRBV15	TRBD1	TRBJ1-3	-	TGTGCCACCAGCAGGGCTACAGGGGCAGGAAACACCATATATTTT	CATSRATGAGNTIYF
TRBV7-2	TRBD2	TRBJ2-1	-	TGTGCCAGCAGCTTGGGCTGGCTAGCGGGGGGGTACAATGAGCAGTTCTTC	CASSLGWLAGGYNEQFF
TRBV12-3/TRBV12-4	-	TRBJ1-3	-	TGTGCCAGCAGTTTTGGAAACACCATATATTTT	CASSFGNTIYF
TRBV6-1	-	TRBJ1-5	-	TGTGCCAGCAGCCGAGGGAAGGATAGCAATCAGCCCCAGCATTTT	CASSRGKDSNQPQHF
TRBV12-5	-	TRBJ1-2	-	TGTGCTAGTGGTTATCCTTATCTTGGCCGGCTAGACACCTTC	CASGYPYLGRLDTF
TRBV6-5	-	TRBJ1-1	-	TGTGCCAGCAGAGGCGAGGATCAGAACACTGAAGCTTTCTTT	CASRGEDQNTEAFF
TRBV6-5	TRBD1	TRBJ2-7	-	TGTGCCAGCAGAGCGGGACAGGGGGCTTCCAACGAGCAGTACTTC	CASRAGQGASNEQYF
TRBV12-5	-	TRBJ1-1	-	TGTGCTAGTGGTGGGACTCAGAACACTGAAGCTTTCTTT	CASGGTQNTEAFF
TRBV5-5	-	TRBJ1-5	once	TGTGCCAGCAGCTTGGGGCAACGACAGCCCCAGCATTTT	CASSLGQRQPQHF
TRBV9	-	TRBJ2-1	-	TGTGCCAGCAGCGTAGATCTGGGGGGCGTAATTATGAGTGAGCAGTTCTTC	CASSVDLGGVIMSEQFF
TRBV3-1/TRBV3-2	-	TRBJ1-1	-	TGTGCCAGCAGCCAAGGTTATGCTGAAGCTTTCTTT	CASSQGYAEAFF
TRBV7-2	-	TRBJ2-1	-	TGTGCCAGCAGCTTAGGTCAGGTTAATGAGCAGTTCTTC	CASSLGQVNEQFF
TRBV18	TRBD2	TRBJ2-7	-	TGTGCCAGCTCACCGACTAGCGCCGACTCCTACGAGCAGTACTTC	CASSPTSADSYEQYF
TRBV18	TRBD1	TRBJ2-7	-	TGTGCCAGCTCACCGACCCCAGACAGGGGGCATGGGCAGTACTTC	CASSPTPDRGHGQYF
TRBV19	TRBD2	TRBJ2-1	-	TGTGCCAGTAGGAAACTAGGACTAGCGGGAGGGCCAGCGTCCTACAATGAGCAGTTCTTC	CASRKLGLAGGPASYNEQFF
TRBV5-6	-	TRBJ1-2	-	TGTGCCAGCAGCTTGAAACAGTCGTGGGGCTACACCTTC	CASSLKQSWGYTF
TRBV6-6	TRBD1	TRBJ1-2	-	TGTGCCAGCAGCAGCCGGGACAGGGGAGTGGATGGCTACACCTTC	CASSSRDRGVDGYTF
TRBV6-5	-	TRBJ2-6	once	TGTGCCAGCAGTAACTTTATCTCTGGGGCCAACGTCCTGACTTTC	CASSNFISGANVLTF
TRBV7-2	-	TRBJ2-1	-	TGTGCCAGCAGCTTAGGCGTCCGCTCGGGGGTACTTGAGCAGTTCTTC	CASSLGVRSGVLEQFF
TRBV7-3	TRBD2	TRBJ2-2	-	TGTGCCAGCAGCTTATTCGGGACTAGCGCCGGGGAGCTGTTTTTT	CASSLFGTSAGELFF
TRBV15	-	TRBJ1-4	few	TGTGCCACCAGCAGAGATAACGGGTTAGAAAAACTGTTTTTT	CATSRDNGLEKLFF
TRBV12-3/TRBV12-4	TRBD1	TRBJ1-2	-	TGTGCCAGCAGTCCGGGGGGACAGGCCAACACCTTC	CASSPGGQANTF
TRBV4-3	TRBD1	TRBJ2-2	-	TGCGCCAGCAGCCAAGGGGACAGGTCGACCGGGGAGCTGTTTTTT	CASSQGDRSTGELFF
TRBV27	-	TRBJ2-1	-	TGTGCCAGCGGACTTTATTACAATGAGCAGTTCTTC	CASGLYYNEQFF
TRBV7-6	TRBD2	TRBJ2-3	-	TGTGCCAGCAGCTTATTCCCCGGGACTAGCGGACCTGCGCAGTATTTT	CASSLFPGTSGPAQYF
TRBV5-4	-	TRBJ2-4	-	TGTGCCAGCAGCTTGGACAGAAAAGCGGACATTCAGTACTTC	CASSLDRKADIQYF
TRBV18	-	TRBJ1-1	-	TGTGCCAGCTCACCTACAGAGGGGAACACTGAAGCTTTCTTT	CASSPTEGNTEAFF
TRBV7-8	-	TRBJ2-5	once	TGTGCCAGCAGCTTAGCGATTGGGGGGTTTGGGACCCAGTACTTC	CASSLAIGGFGTQYF
TRBV10-3	-	TRBJ1-2	-	TGTGCCATCACCGGGGGCGGGGATGGCTACACCTTC	CAITGGGDGYTF
TRBV6-4	-	TRBJ2-7	few	TGTGCCAGCAGTGACTCACAGGGTCCCTACGAGCAGTACTTC	CASSDSQGPYEQYF
TRBV19	TRBD1	TRBJ1-6	-	TGTGCCAGTAGTTTTGGGACAGGGCTCGGTTCACCCCTCCACTTT	CASSFGTGLGSPLHF
TRBV27	-	TRBJ2-3	-	TGTGCCAGCAGTTTCATTCCAGGGGCCGGCACAGATACGCAGTATTTT	CASSFIPGAGTDTQYF